This TCR beta chain was sequenced in a study of PD-1 blockade in classical Hodgkin lymphoma (dated by TCRdb to the early 2020s). Context from the whole study: Nivolumab dosing was 3 mg/kg intravenously every 2 weeks, continuing until either disease progression or unacceptable toxicity. The study used TCR beta sequencing and CyTOF to define a peripheral blood immune signature of response to PD-1 blockade in classical Hodgkin lymphoma.

V is shortened by 5 bases, J by 3 bases, and the region joining them spans 20 bases. CDR1 and CDR2 are read off the germline V gene as MDHEN and SYDVKM. From its cysteine to its phenylalanine, the CDR3 spans 16 amino acids. The retained sequence is limited to the CDR3, 48 bases, with the frame set at the first base. Turning to this clone: This receptor's antigen is unknown. No base qualities exist here, and no much larger clone lies one base off it.

Study-wide findings and limitations: Among trial patients, those achieving complete response had baseline diversity similar to that of newly diagnosed patients, while diversity was significantly lower in partial responders and progressors. A significant rise by C4D1 was seen in CD4+ but not CD8+ TCR diversity (p=0.0027 vs p=0.16), with the rise being most apparent in complete responders (p=0.02). Baseline TCR diversity was reported to be lower in newly diagnosed patients than in healthy donors, and even lower in relapsed/refractory patients. Patients starting nivolumab less than 1 year after ASCT had lower diversity and were excluded from later analyses to avoid confounding by immune reconstitution. The study covered only a single clinical trial cohort, and the causes of the repertoire differences, possibly disease activity or prior therapy, were still not defined.

Genomic DNA was extracted with the Qiagen DNeasy kit from unsorted PBMCs and from negatively selected CD4+ and CD8+ fractions. TCR beta CDR3 regions were amplified by immunoSEQ multiplex PCR using primers annealing to V and J segments. A synthetic immune receptor repertoire was used to minimize amplification bias, and any residual bias was removed computationally once sequencing was done. As for the original processing: Custom Python scripts were used to quantify repertoire diversity as the Shannon entropy index. The unsorted, CD4+ and CD8+ repertoires were each analyzed separately, with the exception of combined analyses, where CD4+ and CD8+ sequences were merged in silico. Clonal expansion was defined as a frequency increase of at least 2-fold after treatment compared with C1D1, and clones undetected at baseline were assigned a pseudocount of 0.5. Clones with 0 or 1 copy at C1D1 were defined as singleton clones, while clones with 2 or more copies were defined as non-singleton clones. By matching protein sequences in sorted samples from the same patient, clones expanded in unsorted samples were annotated as CD4+, CD8+ or unknown. Wilcoxon tests on paired samples were used to test changes in diversity from C1D1 to C4D1. TCRdb re-hosts the immuneACCESS table, in-frame sequences only. Its copies lack some clones; in the studies checked, an unresolved V gene accounts for under half of them, and the cause for the rest is not known. V, J and clone size reflect that table, while D and trimming were determined from the DNA. This sample is represented by about 16,000 clones; approximately 58% of them were singletons. The ten most abundant clones make up roughly a tenth of the sample.

What the time point label conveys for this sample: cycle 1 day 1 (C1D1), immediately before nivolumab initiation. Every trial patient had relapsed following autologous stem cell transplantation, and prior brentuximab vedotin exposure was what differed among cohorts A, B and C. A total of around 60 patients with relapsed/refractory classical Hodgkin lymphoma made up the trial cohort, and each patient's best overall response was complete response, partial response or progressive disease. In the multi-cohort phase II CheckMate 205 trial, trial patients received single-agent nivolumab. Best overall response was determined by an independent review committee according to the 2007 International Working Group response criteria. Trial PBMCs were collected just before the start of nivolumab (C1D1) and during therapy at cycle 2 day 1 and cycle 4 day 1. After peripheral blood was drawn into 8 mL Vacutainer Cell Preparation Tubes, PBMCs were isolated by centrifugation and then cryopreserved.

The TCR sequence derives from a human donor with classical Hodgkin lymphoma. This specimen consisted of peripheral blood mononuclear cells (PBMCs), obtained at baseline. The rearranged chain carries TRBV28 and TRBJ2-7; TRBD1 could be the D gene, as 6 bases match. In nucleotides, the sequence is TGTGCCAGCAGTCCCCACAGGGCCTCCCCCCTCTACGAGCAGTACTTC. It specifies CASSPHRASPLYEQYF.